Below are 3 T cell receptor beta chains sequenced from a single sample in a study of blood T cell repertoires in COVID-19. The assay was immunoSEQ multiplex PCR, and TCRdb's table has in-frame clones only and misses some. This table holds 70,000 to 100,000 clones, 87% found once. Sample: peripheral blood. The receptors stem from an older woman with COVID-19, enrolled during active disease.

The chain joins TRBV5-1 to TRBJ1-1; TRBD1 matches at 8 bases. This CDR3 contains 14 residues. CDR1 is SGHRS, CDR2 YFSETQ, per germline. Trimming cost V 3 bases and J 4 bases; bases outside gene matches: 5. The CDR3 region has the DNA TGCGCCAGCAGCTCGGACAGGGTCGGCACTGAAGCTTTCTTT. It encodes CASSSDRVGTEAFF.

The chain combines TRBV2 with TRBJ1-1; TRBD1 matches at 11 bases. This CDR3 comprises 15 residues. The germline V gene has CDR1 SNHLY and CDR2 FYNNEI. V gave up 5 bases and J gave up 0 bases; unmatched junction bases: 2. The CDR3 bases are TGTGCCAGCAGTAGGACAGGGGGCATGAACACTGAAGCTTTCTTT. Its protein is CASSRTGGMNTEAFF.

The chain employs TRBV28 and TRBJ1-1, with a weak D call TRBD1 (5 bases). Germline CDR1 and CDR2: MDHEN and SYDVKM. This CDR3 region has 13 residues. Trimming removed 8 bases from V and 5 bases from J, with 15 bases in between. The CDR3 loop is CASVSPGLTEAFF. Written as DNA, the CDR3 is TGTGCCAGCGTGAGCCCAGGGCTGACTGAAGCTTTCTTT.